The TCR beta chain described here comes from a study of cytomegalovirus exposure and HLA in healthy donors. V dropped 4 bases and J dropped 0 bases, with 13 bases sitting between them. The CDR3 contains 16 residues. Germline CDR1 and CDR2: SNHLY and FYNNEI. Nominal health characterized the donors when sampled, though unrecorded immune exposures were likely. The PCR had 60 Vbeta and 13 Jbeta primers. Profiling relied on immunoSEQ multiplex PCR, and the TCRdb table lists in-frame clones only, not all of them. The sample lists nearly 65,000 clones; under 85% were seen once. The study's findings and limits: Analysis was performed later, and it showed HLA-associated TCR beta chains to be more clonally expanded than equally common others. As confirmed in vitro, a few CMV-associated chains were specific for CMV antigens. The dataset shows that most TCR sequences were rare, while some public TCRs occurred in many donors.

As concerns this clone: Its target is unknown.

This chain joins TRBV2 and TRBJ1-5, with D possibly matching TRBD1 (5 bases). The sequence was obtained from a man in his forties or fifties in good health and CMV-seronegative. The sequencing sample was made of PBMCs. CDR3 protein: CASSGQGPNSNQPQHF. DNA of the CDR3: TGTGCCAGCAGTGGGCAGGGCCCCAATAGCAATCAGCCCCAGCATTTT.